This entry lists 2 T cell receptor beta chains sequenced from one sample in a study of blood T cell repertoires in COVID-19. TCRdb's copy holds only in-frame clones and misses some; the assay was immunoSEQ multiplex PCR. The profile shows 95,000 to 100,000 clones, about 90% of them singletons. The sequencing input was peripheral blood. The receptors were sampled from a woman younger than 45 with acute or convalescent COVID-19.

CDR3 region: CASSLVLFGDEQFF. CDR3 nucleotides: TGTGCCAGCAGCTTAGTCCTGTTCGGGGATGAGCAGTTCTTC. The J gene is TRBJ2-1, the V gene TRBV27, with a tentative D call TRBD2 (5 bases). This CDR3 is 14 amino acids long. Between the trimmed V and J ends, which lost 6 bases and 8 bases, there was a span of 17 bases. Per germline, CDR1 MNHEY and CDR2 SMNVEV (reference sequence).

This rearrangement joins TRBV28 to TRBJ2-1; 8 nucleotides match TRBD1. The CDR3 contains 16 residues. J gave up 3 bases and V 1 base, and 5 bases lay outside the gene matches. Germline-derived CDR1 and CDR2 are MDHEN and SYDVKM. The CDR3 nucleotides read TGTGCCAGCAGTTTATCGGGGACAGGCCACTACAATGAGCAGTTCTTC. Translation gives CASSLSGTGHYNEQFF.